This section outlines one TCR beta chain sequence together with its context. The antigen is undetermined. Per the germline V gene, CDR1 is SQVTM and CDR2 is ANQGSEA. This CDR3 comprises 13 residues. Trimming removed 4 bases from V and 1 base from J; junction bases left unmatched: 0. The source of the sample is a study of cytomegalovirus exposure and HLA in healthy donors. Whole-study results and caveats: In a later analysis, donors in an Asian-associated ancestry cluster reportedly had fewer N-insertions in productive TCRs than the cohort mean. In an earlier analysis, in under 700 donors, most V segments appeared productive either ~87% or ~30% of the time. Later analysis found that TCR beta chains associated with HLA were more clonally expanded than other, equally common chains.

The PCR contained 60 Vbeta and 13 Jbeta primers. Sequenced by immunoSEQ multiplex PCR; TCRdb stores in-frame clones only, minus some. The table records 100,000 to 150,000 clones, over 65% of them present only once. The donors comprised healthy bone marrow donors. V gene TRBV29-1 combines with J gene TRBJ2-3; 9 positions agree with TRBD2. The sequencing input was PBMCs. The TCR originated in a man under 40 in good health and CMV-seropositive. CDR3 in amino acids: CSVGTSGTDTQYF. The CDR3 coding sequence is TGCAGCGTTGGGACTAGCGGCACAGATACGCAGTATTTT.